Below are 26 T cell receptor beta chains sequenced from a single sample in a study of molecular identifiers for immune sequencing clone quantification. TCRdb itself ran the PCR reads through MiXCR, one entry per CDR3 protein. The repertoire consists of some 580,000 distinct CDR3 sequences, with over 25% occurring once and the leading ten covering about 0.84%. The sequencing input was naive CD8+ T cells from blood, with Jurkat cell RNA spiked in. Subset specified: FACS-sorted CD8+CD4-CCR7+CD45RA+ naive T cells. The receptors were gathered from a human donor in good health. Some libraries in this study had Jurkat cell RNA spiked in.

Notes on this clonotype: A read error is possible here, since a much larger clone lies one base away. The rearrangement links TRBV7-6 to TRBJ2-5; D is possibly TRBD1 (6 bases). The CDR3 sequence is 16 residues long. V was clipped by 2 bases and J by 2 bases, with 15 bases between them. Germline V lookup: CDR1 SGHVS, CDR2 FNYEAQ. As DNA, the CDR3 is TGTGCCAGCAGCTTATACCGACAGGAGCCTCAAGAGACCCAGTACTTC. Translating it yields CASSLYRQEPQETQYF.

To note about this clonotype: A junction end diverges from the germline sequence, so it may reflect a read error. This rearrangement joins TRBV6-2 or TRBV6-3 to TRBJ1-5; 7 nucleotides match TRBD1. CDR3 length: 12 amino acids. The germline CDR1 and CDR2 sequences are MNHEY and SVGEGT. The CDR3 loop is CASGPGGQPQRF. The CDR3 bases are TGTGCCAGCGGTCCAGGGGGGCAGCCCCAGCGTTTT.

On this clonotype itself: Likely a read error: the CDR3 ends without its conserved phenylalanine or tryptophan. For the CDR3, the DNA is TGTGCCAGCAGTTTCTCCGGACAGGGGATCTACGAGCAGTACTAC. As protein: CASSFSGQGIYEQYY. The chain employs TRBV27 and TRBJ2-7; 9 bases map to TRBD1. Germline assignment: CDR1 MNHEY and CDR2 SMNVEV (reference sequence). This CDR3 contains 15 residues. V dropped 3 bases and J dropped 3; count of bases not matched to a gene: 6.

This clonotype was counted between two and nine times. This sequence joins TRBV19 and TRBJ2-7; D possibly corresponds to TRBD2 (6 bases). The CDR3 spans 11 residues. V shed 8 bases and J shed 3 bases, with 8 bases lying between them. Looked up from germline, CDR1 is LNHDA and CDR2 is SQIVND (reference sequence). This CDR3 reads CASGTVYEQYF. Written as DNA, the CDR3 is TGTGCCAGTGGGACTGTCTACGAGCAGTACTTC.

This clonotype was detected many times. The J gene is TRBJ1-4, the V gene TRBV29-1, with D uncertain. In germline, CDR1 is SQVTM, CDR2 ANQGSEA. The V end lost 3 bases, the J end lost 2 bases, and 10 bases lay between the germline ends. This CDR3 has 14 amino acids. CDR3 bases: TGCAGCGTTGATGTGGGGAGGACTAATGAAAAACTGTTTTTT. It encodes CSVDVGRTNEKLFF.

The chain employs TRBV10-2 and TRBJ1-5; D ambiguous. CDR3 length: 16 residues. Germline assignment: CDR1 WSHSY and CDR2 SAAADI. V lost 0 bases to trimming and J lost 0 bases, with 9 bases between them. CDR3 in DNA: TGCGCCAGCAGTGAGTCGAAAGGGTATAGCAATCAGCCCCAGCATTTT. Its protein product is CASSESKGYSNQPQHF.

There are a few counts of this clonotype. This chain connects TRBV12-3 or TRBV12-4 to TRBJ2-5, with 8 nucleotides matching TRBD1. V gave up 6 bases and J gave up 1 base; unmatched junction bases: 13. This CDR3 contains 17 residues. Written as DNA, the CDR3 is TGTGCCAGCAGCCCCCCGACAGGGGTGAGTTTCCAAGAGACCCAGTACTTC. It translates to CASSPPTGVSFQETQYF.

Comments on this clonotype: With a much larger clone just one base away, this may be a read error. The chain joins TRBV7-2 to TRBJ1-3; possible D gene TRBD1, 5 bases. Germline lookup yields CDR1 SGHTA and CDR2 FQGNSA. The CDR3 has 14 amino acids. Written as DNA, the CDR3 is TGTGCCAGCGGCTTAGGGGTGGCTGGAAACACCATATATTTT. It specifies CASGLGVAGNTIYF.

Ten or more counts support this clonotype. The V gene is TRBV24-1, the J gene TRBJ1-1; D is ambiguous. Deletions cut 6 bases from V and 4 bases from J, with 5 bases between. The CDR3 runs to 11 residues. From germline, CDR1 is KGHDR and CDR2 SFDVKD. The CDR3 is CATSLGTEAFF. The CDR3 nucleotides read TGTGCCACCAGTTTGGGCACTGAAGCTTTCTTT.

The sample holds a few counts of this clonotype. The rearrangement links TRBV19 to TRBJ1-1; a weak D match, TRBD1 (5 bases). Trimming removed 3 bases at V and 4 bases at J, with 9 bases between. The CDR3 extends over 13 amino acids. CDR1 is LNHDA, CDR2 SQIVND, per germline (reference sequence). Here the CDR3 DNA reads TGTGCCAGTAGTATTACAGGCCCCACTGAAGCTTTCTTT. Translation: CASSITGPTEAFF.

The sample holds many counts of this clonotype. The genes are TRBV28 and TRBJ1-5; D gene ambiguous. Germline V gene data show CDR1 as MDHEN and CDR2 as SYDVKM. The CDR3 totals 18 residues. Trimming shortened V by 2 bases and J by 0 bases, and 17 bases separated the two germline ends. The CDR3 sequence is CASSLPTLSKSSNQPQHF. The DNA of the CDR3 is TGTGCCAGCAGTTTACCGACCCTCTCTAAGAGTAGCAATCAGCCCCAGCATTTT.

Ten or more counts support this clonotype. V usage is TRBV4-1 and J usage is TRBJ1-2; weak D call: TRBD1 (6 bases). Germline V gene data show CDR1 as MGHRA and CDR2 as YSYEKL. The ends were cut back, 0 bases at V and 9 bases at J, with 8 bases in the middle. The CDR3 is made up of 12 amino acids. The DNA of the CDR3 is TGCGCCAGCAGCCAAGATCAGGGGAGCTACACCTTC. It specifies CASSQDQGSYTF.

This chain links TRBV19 with TRBJ1-5, with D perhaps TRBD1 (6 bases). The CDR3 loop spans 15 amino acids. Trimming pared 4 bases from V and 8 bases from J, leaving 18 bases between. Germline lookup yields CDR1 LNHDA and CDR2 SQIVND (reference sequence). CDR3 DNA: TGTGCCAGTAGTAAAGGACAGCTCACGGGGGAGCCCCAGCATTTT. Translation gives CASSKGQLTGEPQHF.

The V call is TRBV5-1, the J call TRBJ2-5; 15 nucleotides match TRBD2. In germline, CDR1 is SGHRS, CDR2 YFSETQ. V gave up 4 bases and J gave up 7 bases; unmatched junction bases: 11. The CDR3 totals 17 residues. CDR3 sequence: CASSAGLAGGSRATQYF. The CDR3 DNA follows: TGCGCCAGCAGCGCGGGACTAGCGGGGGGATCAAGAGCGACCCAGTACTTC.

The rearrangement uses TRBV4-3 and TRBJ1-5; D not certain. Per germline, CDR1 LGHNA and CDR2 YSLEER. Trimming took off 0 bases at V and 2 bases at J, with 14 bases between the two ends. The CDR3 is made up of 17 amino acids. The CDR3 reads CASSQEPSTGGNQPQHF. DNA of the CDR3: TGCGCCAGCAGCCAAGAGCCCAGTACGGGAGGCAATCAGCCCCAGCATTTT.

The chain carries TRBV27 and TRBJ2-7, with D possibly TRBD2 on 6 matching bases. The CDR3 contains 14 residues. From germline, CDR1 is MNHEY and CDR2 SMNVEV (reference sequence). V was trimmed by 4 bases and J by 4 bases, leaving 14 bases between them. The CDR3 sequence: CASSSLWGVYEQYF. The CDR3 bases are TGTGCCAGCAGTTCCCTCTGGGGGGTTTACGAGCAGTACTTC.

This sequence joins TRBV24-1 and TRBJ1-6, with TRBD1 matching 8 bases. Germline CDR1 reads KGHDR; CDR2 reads SFDVKD. The CDR3 sequence is 14 residues long. V shed 8 bases, J shed 5 bases, and the junction held 4 bases outside the gene matches. The CDR3 DNA reads as TGTGCCACCAATTGGACAGGGCATAATTCACCCCTCCACTTT. It encodes CATNWTGHNSPLHF.

Of note for this clonotype: Just one base apart from a much larger clone, this may be a read error. This chain uses TRBV6-6 with TRBJ1-5, with 7 bases matching TRBD1. J lost 5 bases, V lost 5 bases, and 6 bases had no gene match. The CDR3 totals 14 residues. Germline V CDR1 and CDR2: MNHNY, SVGAGI (reference sequence). DNA of the CDR3: TGTGCCAGCAGTGAGACAGGGAATGATCAGCCCCAGCATTTT. Translation: CASSETGNDQPQHF.

This clonotype was observed many times. The genes are TRBV7-2 and TRBJ2-5; possibly TRBD2 for D (7 bases). The CDR3 is made up of 16 amino acids. CDR1 and CDR2 (germline): SGHTA, FQGNSA. The V gene lost 5 bases and the J gene lost 7 bases, with 23 bases spanning the gap. In DNA, the CDR3 is TGTGCCAGCAGCAAAGAGCGGGGTTTGAAGGGGGGGACCCAGTACTTC. It is translated as CASSKERGLKGGTQYF.

V and J are TRBV7-9 and TRBJ1-4; 7 nucleotides line up with TRBD1. V trimming: 8 bases; J trimming: 7 bases; junction bases outside the gene matches: 10. This CDR3 comprises 14 residues. Germline V gene sequence: CDR1 SEHNR, CDR2 FQNEAQ (reference sequence). This CDR3 reads CASAKTGLGEKLFF. CDR3 in DNA: TGTGCCAGCGCTAAGACAGGGTTGGGTGAAAAACTGTTTTTT.

Note on this clonotype: At one end the junction does not follow the germline gene, possibly because of a read error. The chain uses TRBV12-3 or TRBV12-4 and TRBJ2-1, with TRBD2 identical over 9 bases. The CDR3 has 16 residues. For the CDR3, the DNA is TGTGCCAGCAGTTTACCAGTGGGGACTAGCATGAATGAGCAGCTCTTC. It codes for CASSLPVGTSMNEQLF.

This clonotype came up many times. This chain connects TRBV27 to TRBJ2-7; the match to TRBD1 covers 7 bases. V dropped 4 bases and J dropped 2; count of bases not matched to a gene: 11. This CDR3 is built from 16 residues. Germline V gives CDR1 MNHEY, CDR2 SMNVEV (reference sequence). The CDR3 sequence: CASSSATGYPTYEQYF. The CDR3 nucleotides are TGTGCCAGCAGTTCCGCGACAGGGTACCCGACCTACGAGCAGTACTTC.

This clonotype has ten or more counts. The chain couples TRBV5-1 to TRBJ2-3; 8 nucleotides agree with TRBD1. The V gene end was trimmed by 4 bases and the J gene end by 1 base; junction bases not matched to a gene: 11. CDR3 size: 17 residues. The germline V gene encodes CDR1 SGHRS and CDR2 YFSETQ. CDR3 coding DNA: TGCGCCAGCAGCCCCTACCTGGTGACAGGGGGCACAGATACGCAGTATTTT. This gives the protein CASSPYLVTGGTDTQYF.

The J gene is TRBJ2-1, the V gene TRBV27, with 8 bases matching TRBD1. CDR1 and CDR2 from the germline V gene are MNHEY and SMNVEV (reference sequence). V shed 6 bases and J 8 bases; nucleotides not matched to a gene: 0. The CDR3 is 11 residues long. The CDR3 coding sequence is TGTGCCAGCAGGACAGGGGATGAGCAGTTCTTC. This translates into CASRTGDEQFF.

In the case of this clonotype: Sequence at one end of the junction differs from germline and may be a read error. The chain carries TRBV27 and TRBJ2-4; D is possibly TRBD1 (6 bases). In germline, CDR1 is MNHEY, CDR2 SMNVEV (reference sequence). The CDR3 sequence is 16 residues long. The chain's CDR3 is CARSSEYLGAKPLQSF. The CDR3, as DNA: TGTGCCCGCAGTTCGGAGTATCTGGGGGCCAAACCCCTTCAGTCCTTC.

This clonotype was seen more than once but under ten times. J is TRBJ1-4 and V is TRBV21-1. TRBV21-1 is deemed a pseudogene. The CDR3 has 14 amino acids. The CDR3 loop reads CASRNHKINEKLFF. The CDR3 DNA follows: TGTGCCAGCAGGAATCATAAAATAAATGAAAAACTGTTTTTT.